The text below deals with one T cell receptor (beta chain). The data belong to a study of T cell changes during pregnancy in multiple sclerosis. The repertoire was sequenced with immunoSEQ multiplex PCR; TCRdb's copy has only in-frame clones and lacks some. The data hold roughly 40,000 clones, with about 90% observed a single time. With V trimmed by 3 bases and J by 1 base, 7 bases remained unmatched. Germline V CDR1 and CDR2: MDHEN, SYDVKM. CDR3 size: 17 residues. The chain combines TRBV28 with TRBJ2-3, with 10 nucleotides matching TRBD1. The clonotype comes from a female donor with multiple sclerosis, enrolled in a pregnancy study. Sequencing used CD4+ T cells from peripheral blood mononuclear cells, obtained before pregnancy. The CDR3 protein is CASSFLPGTGGTDTQYF. The CDR3 DNA is TGTGCCAGCAGTTTCCTACCCGGGACAGGGGGCACAGATACGCAGTATTTT.